This paragraph reports one TCR beta chain. The data were obtained in a study of control samples from healthy donors and cancer patients. Profiling relied on immunoSEQ multiplex PCR, and the TCRdb table lists in-frame clones only, not all of them. The table shows about 180,000 clones, with just over 90% occurring only once. CDR3 length equals 14 residues. Germline V gene lookup returns CDR1 KGHDR and CDR2 SFDVKD. V dropped 3 bases and J dropped 7 bases, with 11 bases sitting between them. V and J are TRBV24-1 and TRBJ2-2; unclear D gene. The TCR sequence derives from a man aged 25-45 years in good health. Sequenced input: blood. The DNA for the CDR3 is TGTGCCACCAGTGATGGCTGGGATGTCGGGGAGCTGTTTTTT. Its protein product is CATSDGWDVGELFF.